This T cell receptor (beta chain) appears in the sequencing data of a study of cytomegalovirus exposure and HLA in healthy donors. General study findings and limits: The study put under 200 TCR beta chains on its list as cytomegalovirus-associated. In vitro experiments confirmed that a few CMV-associated chains were specific for CMV antigens. In an earlier analysis, about 87% or about 30%: the productive usage of most TCR beta V segments.

This CDR3 has 15 amino acids. Germline CDR1 is MNHNS and CDR2 is SASEGT. Trimming stripped 7 bases from V and 0 bases from J, with 15 bases between. 60 Vbeta and 13 Jbeta primers were used in PCR. Method: immunoSEQ multiplex PCR; TCRdb's copy keeps in-frame clones and lacks some. The sample contains 130,000 to 150,000 clones, nearly 80% of which appear only once. Comments on this clone: What it binds is not known.

Sample: PBMCs. The chain carries TRBV6-1 and TRBJ1-1; weak D call: TRBD1 (5 bases). This sequence originates from a man aged 35-49 years in good health and CMV-seropositive. CDR3 protein: CASTQWGSLNTEAFF. CDR3 coding DNA: TGTGCCAGCACCCAATGGGGCAGTTTGAACACTGAAGCTTTCTTT.